This T cell receptor beta chain was found in a study of blood T cell repertoires in COVID-19. Looking at the study overall: The cDNA or gDNA used as material had been derived from T cells, B-cell-depleted T cells, or PBMCs.

Germline V gene lookup returns CDR1 MDHEN and CDR2 SYDVKM. The CDR3 covers 14 residues. Trimming pared 7 bases from V and 2 bases from J, leaving 15 bases between. Original handling: The assay estimated nucleated cells by amplifying reference gene primers. Sequencing used immunoSEQ multiplex PCR; TCRdb keeps in-frame clones, though not all of them. The DNA was the basis for D and trimming; V, J and clone size are from that table. The table shows about 60,000 clones, with almost 80% occurring only once. The V gene is TRBV28, the J gene TRBJ2-7, with D maybe TRBD1 (5 bases). This TCR was recovered from an elderly man with acute or convalescent COVID-19. The sample comprised peripheral blood. The CDR3 DNA is TGTGCCAGCACCCCCCTGGGGCAGACCTACGAGCAGTACTTC. Its protein is CASTPLGQTYEQYF.